Listed below are T cell receptor beta chains from one sample, sequenced in a study of shared clonotypes between healthy human individuals. This table comes from immunoSEQ multiplex PCR, and its TCRdb copy is limited to in-frame clones, with some not included. The sample records millions of clones, 90% to 95% being singletons. Material: naive CD8+ T cells from PBMCs. The receptors shown here come from a man aged 18 to 29 in good health. Some clones in this sample may be carry-over from other donors' samples. CDR3s include the opening cysteine and the closing phenylalanine or tryptophan. D genes are given only for firm matches. Rows give clone size only sometimes, using once, few, many, or a class for an expanded clone.

v_gene: TRBV9; j_gene: TRBJ1-2; abundance: once; d_gene: .; CDR3nt: TGTGCCAGCAGCGTAGGGGGCGGCACTAACTATGGCTACACCTTC; CDR3aa: CASSVGGGTNYGYTF
v_gene: TRBV28; j_gene: TRBJ2-7; abundance: .; d_gene: TRBD1; CDR3nt: TGTGCCAGCAGTTGGGACAGGTACGAGCAGTACTTC; CDR3aa: CASSWDRYEQYF
v_gene: TRBV28; j_gene: TRBJ1-5; abundance: .; d_gene: .; CDR3nt: TGTGCCAGCAGTCCGGGACCGATTAGCAATCAGCCCCAGCATTTT; CDR3aa: CASSPGPISNQPQHF
v_gene: TRBV4-3; j_gene: TRBJ2-2; abundance: .; d_gene: TRBD2; CDR3nt: TGCGCCAGCAGCCAGGGCCCAGCGGGAGACACCGGGGAGCTGTTTTTT; CDR3aa: CASSQGPAGDTGELFF
v_gene: TRBV9; j_gene: TRBJ2-3; abundance: .; d_gene: TRBD2; CDR3nt: TGTGCCAGCAGCGTAGCGGCTAGCGGGAGTGTGAATACGCAGTATTTT; CDR3aa: CASSVAASGSVNTQYF
v_gene: TRBV5-4; j_gene: TRBJ2-3; abundance: .; d_gene: .; CDR3nt: TGTGCCAGCAGCCCGGTAGCGTACAGCACAGATACGCAGTATTTT; CDR3aa: CASSPVAYSTDTQYF
v_gene: TRBV7-7; j_gene: TRBJ2-7; abundance: .; d_gene: .; CDR3nt: TGTGCCAGCAGCCAAACAGTCTCCTACGAGCAGTACTTC; CDR3aa: CASSQTVSYEQYF
v_gene: TRBV5-1; j_gene: TRBJ2-7; abundance: .; d_gene: .; CDR3nt: TGCGCCAGCAGCCCCGGACCGTTGGGCGAGCAGTACTTC; CDR3aa: CASSPGPLGEQYF
v_gene: TRBV9; j_gene: TRBJ2-3; abundance: .; d_gene: .; CDR3nt: TGTGCCAGCAGCTGGGTGGGGGCCGACACAGATACGCAGTATTTT; CDR3aa: CASSWVGADTDTQYF
v_gene: TRBV27; j_gene: TRBJ1-2; abundance: .; d_gene: TRBD1; CDR3nt: TGTGCCAGCAGTTGGTCCGGGACAGGGCCTCTTGGCTACACCTTC; CDR3aa: CASSWSGTGPLGYTF
v_gene: TRBV10-3; j_gene: TRBJ2-7; abundance: .; d_gene: TRBD2; CDR3nt: TGTGCCATCAGCTCTAGCGGGACCTACGAGCAGTACTTC; CDR3aa: CAISSSGTYEQYF
v_gene: TRBV4-1; j_gene: TRBJ2-1; abundance: .; d_gene: .; CDR3nt: TGCGCCAGCAGCCATCGTCAGGGTAGCTATGAGCAGTTCTTC; CDR3aa: CASSHRQGSYEQFF
v_gene: TRBV7-9; j_gene: TRBJ2-5; abundance: .; d_gene: .; CDR3nt: TGTGCCAGCAGCCCCCGGGTGAGCCCCCAAGAGACCCAGTACTTC; CDR3aa: CASSPRVSPQETQYF
v_gene: TRBV29-1; j_gene: TRBJ2-7; abundance: .; d_gene: .; CDR3nt: TGCAGCGTTGACGAGGGAAACGAGCAGTACTTC; CDR3aa: CSVDEGNEQYF
v_gene: TRBV28; j_gene: TRBJ2-4; abundance: .; d_gene: TRBD2; CDR3nt: TGTGCCAGCAGTCTAGCGGGAGACATTCAGTACTTC; CDR3aa: CASSLAGDIQYF
v_gene: TRBV27; j_gene: TRBJ2-7; abundance: once; d_gene: .; CDR3nt: TGTGCCAGCAGTTTTTTGGCGAAGGGGGGGATCTCCTACGAGCAGTACTTC; CDR3aa: CASSFLAKGGISYEQYF
v_gene: TRBV9; j_gene: TRBJ2-3; abundance: .; d_gene: TRBD2; CDR3nt: TGTGCCAGCAGCACTACTAGCGGGAGGGCCACAGATACGCAGTATTTT; CDR3aa: CASSTTSGRATDTQYF
v_gene: TRBV21-1; j_gene: TRBJ2-2; abundance: .; d_gene: .; CDR3nt: TGTGCCAGCAGCCTGGGAAGGGGGACCGGGGAGCTGTTTTTT; CDR3aa: CASSLGRGTGELFF
v_gene: TRBV7-9; j_gene: TRBJ2-7; abundance: once; d_gene: TRBD2; CDR3nt: TGTGCCAGCAGCCTGGGACTAGCGGGAGGCCACTCCTACGAGCAGTACTTC; CDR3aa: CASSLGLAGGHSYEQYF
v_gene: TRBV27; j_gene: TRBJ2-7; abundance: .; d_gene: TRBD1; CDR3nt: TGTGCCAGCAGTCTTCCGGGCCACGGTCAGGGGGCCTACGAGCAGTACTTC; CDR3aa: CASSLPGHGQGAYEQYF
v_gene: TRBV27; j_gene: TRBJ2-1; abundance: .; d_gene: .; CDR3nt: TGTGCCAGCAGTTTACCGGGGGACCTCGATGAGCAGTTCTTC; CDR3aa: CASSLPGDLDEQFF
v_gene: TRBV19; j_gene: TRBJ2-3; abundance: .; d_gene: .; CDR3nt: TGTGCCAGTAGTATCACCTCGGTGGGGCCAGATACGCAGTATTTT; CDR3aa: CASSITSVGPDTQYF
v_gene: TRBV9; j_gene: TRBJ1-5; abundance: .; d_gene: .; CDR3nt: TGTGCCAGCAGCCCCCTGGATCAGCCCCAGCATTTT; CDR3aa: CASSPLDQPQHF
v_gene: TRBV9; j_gene: TRBJ2-7; abundance: .; d_gene: .; CDR3nt: TGTGCCAGCAGCCCCACGGGTGACTACGAGCAGTACTTC; CDR3aa: CASSPTGDYEQYF
v_gene: TRBV4-1; j_gene: TRBJ1-3; abundance: .; d_gene: .; CDR3nt: TGCGCCAGCAGCCAAGATCGTGCGACCTCTGGAAACACCATATATTTT; CDR3aa: CASSQDRATSGNTIYF
v_gene: TRBV2; j_gene: TRBJ1-1; abundance: .; d_gene: TRBD1; CDR3nt: TGTGCCAGCAGTCCTCCCTACCAGGGGGGGAACACTGAAGCTTTCTTT; CDR3aa: CASSPPYQGGNTEAFF
v_gene: TRBV19; j_gene: TRBJ2-5; abundance: .; d_gene: .; CDR3nt: TGTGCCAGTAGTACTAAGGGGTATGGGGAGACCCAGTACTTC; CDR3aa: CASSTKGYGETQYF
v_gene: TRBV2; j_gene: TRBJ1-5; abundance: few; d_gene: TRBD1; CDR3nt: TGTGCCAGCAGCGACGACCGGGACAGGGGGCGGAGGCAGCCCCAGCATTTT; CDR3aa: CASSDDRDRGRRQPQHF
v_gene: TRBV10-3; j_gene: TRBJ1-3; abundance: .; d_gene: .; CDR3nt: TGTGCCATCAGTGAGGCGGGAAAAGCTGGAAACACCATATATTTT; CDR3aa: CAISEAGKAGNTIYF
v_gene: TRBV29-1; j_gene: TRBJ2-1; abundance: .; d_gene: .; CDR3nt: TGCAGCGGCCGGAAAAACTCCTACAATGAGCAGTTCTTC; CDR3aa: CSGRKNSYNEQFF
v_gene: TRBV5-1; j_gene: TRBJ2-7; abundance: .; d_gene: TRBD1; CDR3nt: TGCGCCAGCAGCTTTGAAGGGACAGGGTTAACCGAGCAGTACTTC; CDR3aa: CASSFEGTGLTEQYF
v_gene: TRBV19; j_gene: TRBJ2-3; abundance: .; d_gene: TRBD2; CDR3nt: TGTGCCAGTAGTACCCTCGGGGGGGAGGACACGCAGTATTTT; CDR3aa: CASSTLGGEDTQYF
v_gene: TRBV19; j_gene: TRBJ2-7; abundance: .; d_gene: TRBD1; CDR3nt: TGTGCCAGTAGTCCTGGGACAGGGGGCTACGAGCAGTACTTC; CDR3aa: CASSPGTGGYEQYF
v_gene: TRBV4-1; j_gene: TRBJ1-1; abundance: .; d_gene: .; CDR3nt: TGCGCCAGCAGTTTTCCAGGCGACACTGAAGCTTTCTTT; CDR3aa: CASSFPGDTEAFF
v_gene: TRBV4-3; j_gene: TRBJ2-1; abundance: .; d_gene: TRBD2; CDR3nt: TGCGCCAGCAGCCAAGTCCGAGCGGGACTAGCGGGAGACAATGAGCAGTTCTTC; CDR3aa: CASSQVRAGLAGDNEQFF
v_gene: TRBV27; j_gene: TRBJ2-7; abundance: .; d_gene: .; CDR3nt: TGTGCCAGCAGTCCCAGCGAGGGCTACGAGCAGTACTTC; CDR3aa: CASSPSEGYEQYF
v_gene: TRBV11-3; j_gene: TRBJ2-1; abundance: .; d_gene: TRBD2; CDR3nt: TGTGCCAGCAGCACCCGGACTAGCGGGAGACACAATGAGCAGTTCTTC; CDR3aa: CASSTRTSGRHNEQFF
v_gene: TRBV15; j_gene: TRBJ1-2; abundance: .; d_gene: .; CDR3nt: TGTGCCACCAGCGAGACGTCGGCAGGGGATCCTAACTATGGCTACACCTTC; CDR3aa: CATSETSAGDPNYGYTF